This TCR beta chain stems from a study of T cell repertoires in cytomegalovirus infection. Study context: Public TCR beta signatures were indicative of both CMV infection and a matching HLA type. Findings of the study overall: In two of eight donors, the top clonotype was HLA-C-restricted CMV-specific. Summed public TCR beta family frequency identified CMV carriers bearing the relevant HLA.

TCRdb fed the reads into MiXCR, producing one record per CDR3 protein. The sample yields around 530,000 distinct CDR3 sequences, approximately 17% seen once. In its sample, this clonotype was seen many times. What it binds is not known. The source of this sequence is a human donor in good health (CMV status not recorded). Some clones in this sample may be carry-over from other donors' samples. Sequences were obtained from CD8+ T cells from PBMCs.

CDR3 coding DNA: TGTGCCAGCAGCACTGCGGGGGCAGGCGTGAACTATGGCTACACCTTC. Its protein is CASSTAGAGVNYGYTF. The rearrangement links TRBV7-9 to TRBJ1-2, with a possible D match to TRBD1 (6 bases). The CDR3 covers 16 residues. Germline CDR1 and CDR2: SEHNR and FQNEAQ (reference sequence). With 5 bases removed from V and 2 bases from J, the gap between germline ends came to 18 bases.